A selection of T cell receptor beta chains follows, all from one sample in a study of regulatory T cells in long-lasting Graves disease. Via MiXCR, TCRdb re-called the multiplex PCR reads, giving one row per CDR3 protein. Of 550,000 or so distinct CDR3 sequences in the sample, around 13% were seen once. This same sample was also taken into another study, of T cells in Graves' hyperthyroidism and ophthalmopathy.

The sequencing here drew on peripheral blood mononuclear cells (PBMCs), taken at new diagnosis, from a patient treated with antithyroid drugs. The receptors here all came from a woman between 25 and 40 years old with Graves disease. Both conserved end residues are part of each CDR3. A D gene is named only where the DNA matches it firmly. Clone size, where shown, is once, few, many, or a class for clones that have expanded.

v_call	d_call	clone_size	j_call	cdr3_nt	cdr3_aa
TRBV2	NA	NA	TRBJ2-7	TGTGCCAGCACGCTGGGGGGAGCCTCGGCCCACGAGCAGTACTTC	CASTLGGASAHEQYF
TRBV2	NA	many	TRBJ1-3	TGTGCCAGCAATCTCCAGGGGTCCGGAAACACCATATATTTT	CASNLQGSGNTIYF
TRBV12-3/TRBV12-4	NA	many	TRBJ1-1	TGTGCCAGCAGCTCAGACCCGGTCGGGAAGACTGAAGCTTTCTTT	CASSSDPVGKTEAFF
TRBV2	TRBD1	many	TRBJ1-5	TGTGCCAGCAGAGGACCGGGACAGCACAATCAGCCCCAGCATTTT	CASRGPGQHNQPQHF
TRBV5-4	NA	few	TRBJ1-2	TGTGCCAGCAGCTTAGGCCAGGAGATATATGGCTACACCTTC	CASSLGQEIYGYTF
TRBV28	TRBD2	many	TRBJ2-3	TGTGCCAGCAACTCAGTAGCGGGAGCGTCAGATACGCAGTATTTT	CASNSVAGASDTQYF
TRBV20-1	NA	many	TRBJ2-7	TGCAGTGCCCACTACAGGTCCTCCTACGAGCAGTACTTC	CSAHYRSSYEQYF
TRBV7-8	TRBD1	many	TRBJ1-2	TGTGCCAGCAGCTTACTCGGTCAGGGGGCTAACTATGGCTACACCTTC	CASSLLGQGANYGYTF
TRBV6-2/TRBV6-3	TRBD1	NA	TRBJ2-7	TGTGCCAGCAGACCAACAGGGGGACTGAATTTCTACGAGCAGTACTTC	CASRPTGGLNFYEQYF
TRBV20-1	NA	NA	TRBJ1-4	TGCAGTGCTAGTCCTGGGCGGGGGACTAATGAAAAACTGTTTTTT	CSASPGRGTNEKLFF
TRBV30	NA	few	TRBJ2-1	TGTGTCTGGAGTACTGGGACCTCCTACAATGAGCAGTTCTTC	CVWSTGTSYNEQFF